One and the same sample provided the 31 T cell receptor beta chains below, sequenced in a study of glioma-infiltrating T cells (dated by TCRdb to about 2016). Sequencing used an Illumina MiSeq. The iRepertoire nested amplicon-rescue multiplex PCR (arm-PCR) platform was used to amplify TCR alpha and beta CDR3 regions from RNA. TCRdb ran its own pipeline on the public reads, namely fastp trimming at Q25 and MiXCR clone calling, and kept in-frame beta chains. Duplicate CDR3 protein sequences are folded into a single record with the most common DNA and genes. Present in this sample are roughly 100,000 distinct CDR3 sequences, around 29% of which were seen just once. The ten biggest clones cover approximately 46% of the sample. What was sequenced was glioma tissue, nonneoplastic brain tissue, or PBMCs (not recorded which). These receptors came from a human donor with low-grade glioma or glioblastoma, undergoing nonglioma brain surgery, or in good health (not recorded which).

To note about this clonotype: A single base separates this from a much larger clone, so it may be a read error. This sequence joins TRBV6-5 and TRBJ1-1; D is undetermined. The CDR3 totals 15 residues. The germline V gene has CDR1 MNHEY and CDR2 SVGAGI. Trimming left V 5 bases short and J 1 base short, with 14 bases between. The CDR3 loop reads CASSRQRSENTEAFF. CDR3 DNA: TGTGCCAGCAGTCGCCAGCGGTCCGAGAACACTGAAGCTTTCTTT.

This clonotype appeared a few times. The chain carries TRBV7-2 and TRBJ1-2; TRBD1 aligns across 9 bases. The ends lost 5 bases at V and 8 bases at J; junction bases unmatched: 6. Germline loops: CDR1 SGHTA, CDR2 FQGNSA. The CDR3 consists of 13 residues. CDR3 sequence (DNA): TGTGCCAGCAGCCCGGGACAGGGTGGGGGCTACACCTTC. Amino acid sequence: CASSPGQGGGYTF.

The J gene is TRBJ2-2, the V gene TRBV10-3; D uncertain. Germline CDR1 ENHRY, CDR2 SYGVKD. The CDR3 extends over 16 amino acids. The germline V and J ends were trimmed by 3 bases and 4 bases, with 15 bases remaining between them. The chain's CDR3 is CAISDPTIGRTGELFF. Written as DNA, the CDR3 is TGTGCCATCAGTGATCCGACAATCGGGCGCACCGGGGAGCTGTTTTTT.

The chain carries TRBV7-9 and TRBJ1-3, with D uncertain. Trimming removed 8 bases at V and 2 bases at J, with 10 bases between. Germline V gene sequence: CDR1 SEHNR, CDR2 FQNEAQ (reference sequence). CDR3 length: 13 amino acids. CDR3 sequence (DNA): TGTGCCAGCGGCTCGATGACTGGAAACACCATATATTTT. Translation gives CASGSMTGNTIYF.

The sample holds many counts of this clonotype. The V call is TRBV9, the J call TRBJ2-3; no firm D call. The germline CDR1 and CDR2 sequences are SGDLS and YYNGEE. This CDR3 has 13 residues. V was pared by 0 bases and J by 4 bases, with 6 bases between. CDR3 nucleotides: TGTGCCAGCAGCGTAGCTTTCCCAGATACGCAGTATTTT. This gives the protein CASSVAFPDTQYF.

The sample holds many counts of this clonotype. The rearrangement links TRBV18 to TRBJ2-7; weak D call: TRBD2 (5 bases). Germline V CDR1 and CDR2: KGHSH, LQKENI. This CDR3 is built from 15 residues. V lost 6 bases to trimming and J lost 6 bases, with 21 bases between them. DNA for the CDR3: TGTGCCAGCTCCCCATTGACTATAAGGGAAGGCGAGCAGTACTTC. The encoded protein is CASSPLTIREGEQYF.

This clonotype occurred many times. The CDR3 loop reads CATSRDQTSYEQYF. DNA of the CDR3: TGTGCCACCAGCAGAGACCAAACTTCCTACGAGCAGTACTTC. This chain connects TRBV15 to TRBJ2-7; D gene uncertain. V lost 0 bases, J lost 1 base, and 7 bases lay in between. The CDR3 length is 14 residues. In germline, CDR1 is LNHNV, CDR2 YYDKDF (reference sequence).

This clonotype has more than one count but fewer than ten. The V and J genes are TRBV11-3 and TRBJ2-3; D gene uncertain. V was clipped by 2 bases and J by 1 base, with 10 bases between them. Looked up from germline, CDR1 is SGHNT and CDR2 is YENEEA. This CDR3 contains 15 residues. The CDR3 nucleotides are TGTGCCAGCAGCTTATTAGTTGGGGGCACAGATACGCAGTATTTT. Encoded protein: CASSLLVGGTDTQYF.

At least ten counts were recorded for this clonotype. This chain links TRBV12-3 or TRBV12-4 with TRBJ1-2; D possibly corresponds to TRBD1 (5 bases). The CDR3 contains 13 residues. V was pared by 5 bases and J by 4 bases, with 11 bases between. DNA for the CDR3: TGTGCCAGCAGTCCGGACACGGGCTATGGCTACACCTTC. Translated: CASSPDTGYGYTF.

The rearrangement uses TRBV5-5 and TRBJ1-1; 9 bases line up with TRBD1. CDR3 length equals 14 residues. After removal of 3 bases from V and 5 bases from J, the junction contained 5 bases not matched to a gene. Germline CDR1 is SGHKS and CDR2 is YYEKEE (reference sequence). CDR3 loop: CASSSRTGVTEAFF. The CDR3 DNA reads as TGTGCCAGCAGCTCCAGGACAGGGGTAACTGAAGCTTTCTTT.

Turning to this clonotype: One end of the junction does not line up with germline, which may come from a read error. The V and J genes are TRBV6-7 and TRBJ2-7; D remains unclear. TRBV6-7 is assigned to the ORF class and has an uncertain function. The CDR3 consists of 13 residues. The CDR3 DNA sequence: TGTGCCAGCAGTTACTCGAGCTACTACGAGCGGTACTTC. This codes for CASSYSSYYERYF.

CDR3 protein: CASSQERGTRETQYF. For the CDR3, the DNA is TGTGCCAGCAGCCAAGAGAGAGGGACCCGGGAGACCCAGTACTTC. The genes are TRBV14 and TRBJ2-5; tentatively, D is TRBD1 or TRBD2 (5 bases each). Germline values: CDR1 SGHDN, CDR2 FVKESK. The CDR3 extends over 15 amino acids. Trimming cost V 0 bases and J 5 bases, with 13 bases left between them.

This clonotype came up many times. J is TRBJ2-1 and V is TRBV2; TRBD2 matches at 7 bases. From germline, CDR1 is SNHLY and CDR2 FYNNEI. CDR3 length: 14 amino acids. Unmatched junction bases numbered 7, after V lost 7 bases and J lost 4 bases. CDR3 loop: CASMQAGIYNEQFF. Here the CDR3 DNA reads TGTGCCAGCATGCAAGCGGGGATTTACAATGAGCAGTTCTTC.

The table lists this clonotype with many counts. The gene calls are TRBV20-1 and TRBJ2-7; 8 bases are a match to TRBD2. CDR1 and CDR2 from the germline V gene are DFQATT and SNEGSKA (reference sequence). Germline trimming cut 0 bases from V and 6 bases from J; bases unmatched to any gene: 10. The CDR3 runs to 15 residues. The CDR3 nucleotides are TGCAGTGCTAGAGATCCCGCCGGGAGGGAACGCGAGCAGTACTTC. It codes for CSARDPAGREREQYF.

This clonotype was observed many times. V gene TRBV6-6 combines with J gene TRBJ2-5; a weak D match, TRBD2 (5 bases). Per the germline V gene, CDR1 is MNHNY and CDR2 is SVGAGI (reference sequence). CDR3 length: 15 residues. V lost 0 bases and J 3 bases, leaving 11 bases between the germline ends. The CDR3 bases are TGTGCCAGCAGTTACTCGAACGGGATGGAAGAGACCCAGTACTTC. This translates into CASSYSNGMEETQYF.

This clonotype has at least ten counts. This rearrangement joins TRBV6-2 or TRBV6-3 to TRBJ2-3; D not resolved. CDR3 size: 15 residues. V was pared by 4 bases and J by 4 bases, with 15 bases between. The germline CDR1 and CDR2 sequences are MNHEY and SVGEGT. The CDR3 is CASSLSGVNADTQYF. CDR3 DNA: TGTGCCAGCAGTTTAAGTGGGGTTAACGCAGATACGCAGTATTTT.

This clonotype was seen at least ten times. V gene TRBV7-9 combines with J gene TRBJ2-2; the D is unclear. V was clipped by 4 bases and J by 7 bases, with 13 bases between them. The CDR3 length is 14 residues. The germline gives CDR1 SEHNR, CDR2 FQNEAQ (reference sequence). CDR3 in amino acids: CASSSGFQSGELFF. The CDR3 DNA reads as TGTGCCAGCAGCTCCGGGTTTCAAAGCGGGGAGCTGTTTTTT. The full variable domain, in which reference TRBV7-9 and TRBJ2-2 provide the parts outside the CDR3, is DTGVSQNPRHKITKRGQNVTFRCDPISEHNRLYWYRQTLGQGPEFLTYFQNEAQLEKSRLLSDRFSAERPKGSFSTLEIQRTEQGDSAMYLCASSSGFQSGELFFGEGSRLTVL.

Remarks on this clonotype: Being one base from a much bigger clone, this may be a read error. The CDR3 is CARSLGMYGATEAFF. DNA for the CDR3: TGTGCCAGAAGCTTAGGGATGTACGGGGCCACTGAAGCTTTCTTT. The chain joins TRBV11-1 to TRBJ1-1, with TRBD1 as a possible D gene (5 bases). The CDR3 is 15 residues long. Germline assignment: CDR1 SGHAT and CDR2 FQDESV (reference sequence).

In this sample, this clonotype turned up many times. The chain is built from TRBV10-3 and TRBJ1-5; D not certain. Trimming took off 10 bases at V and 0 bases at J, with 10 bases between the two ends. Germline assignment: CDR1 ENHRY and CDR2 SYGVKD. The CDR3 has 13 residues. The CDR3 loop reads CASTDLSNQPQHF. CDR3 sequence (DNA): TGTGCCAGTACAGATCTTAGCAATCAGCCCCAGCATTTT.

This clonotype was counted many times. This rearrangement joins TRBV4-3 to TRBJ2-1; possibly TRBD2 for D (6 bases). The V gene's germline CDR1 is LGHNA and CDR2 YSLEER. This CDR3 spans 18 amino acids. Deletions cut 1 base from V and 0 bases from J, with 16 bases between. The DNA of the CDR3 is TGCGCCAGCAGCCAAGCGAGTCCAATGACTAGCTCCTACAATGAGCAGTTCTTC. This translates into CASSQASPMTSSYNEQFF.

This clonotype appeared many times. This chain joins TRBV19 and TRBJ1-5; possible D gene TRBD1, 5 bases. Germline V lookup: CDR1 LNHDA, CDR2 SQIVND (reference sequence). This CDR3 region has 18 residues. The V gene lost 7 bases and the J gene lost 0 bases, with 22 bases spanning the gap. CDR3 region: CASTYAPIQGYSNQPQHF. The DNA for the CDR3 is TGTGCCAGTACTTATGCCCCAATCCAGGGTTATAGCAATCAGCCCCAGCATTTT.

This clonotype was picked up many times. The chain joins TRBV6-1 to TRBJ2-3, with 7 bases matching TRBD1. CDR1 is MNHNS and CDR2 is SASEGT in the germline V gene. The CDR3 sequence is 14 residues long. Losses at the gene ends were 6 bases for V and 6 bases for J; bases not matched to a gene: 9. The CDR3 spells CASSKGTVKDTQYF. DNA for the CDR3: TGTGCCAGCAGCAAAGGGACAGTTAAGGATACGCAGTATTTT.

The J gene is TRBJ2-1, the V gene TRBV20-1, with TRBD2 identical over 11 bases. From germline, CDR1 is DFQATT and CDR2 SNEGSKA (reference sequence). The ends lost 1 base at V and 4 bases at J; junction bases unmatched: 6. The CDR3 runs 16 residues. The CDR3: CSARGMGLAVYNEQFF. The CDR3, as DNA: TGCAGTGCTAGAGGTATGGGACTAGCGGTTTACAATGAGCAGTTCTTC.

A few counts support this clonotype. CDR3 loop: CASSQRGKKYGYTF. CDR3 nucleotide sequence: TGTGCCAGCAGCCAGCGGGGAAAGAAATATGGCTACACCTTC. This chain connects TRBV3-1 to TRBJ1-2; D unclear. Germline loops: CDR1 LGHDT, CDR2 YNNKEL (reference sequence). V gave up 3 bases and J gave up 5 bases, with 13 bases separating them. This CDR3 spans 14 amino acids.

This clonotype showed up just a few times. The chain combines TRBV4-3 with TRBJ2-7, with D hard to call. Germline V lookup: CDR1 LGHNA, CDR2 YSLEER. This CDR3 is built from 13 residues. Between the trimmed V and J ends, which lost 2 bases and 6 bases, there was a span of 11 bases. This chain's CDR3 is CASSQQLLREQYF. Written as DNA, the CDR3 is TGCGCCAGCAGCCAACAGCTCCTTCGCGAGCAGTACTTC.

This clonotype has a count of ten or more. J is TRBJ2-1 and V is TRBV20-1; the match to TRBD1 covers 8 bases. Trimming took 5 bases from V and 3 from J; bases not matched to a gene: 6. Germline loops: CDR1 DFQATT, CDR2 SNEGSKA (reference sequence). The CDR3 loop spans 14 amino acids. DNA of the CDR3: TGCAGTGCTCCGACAGGGGTAATCTACAATGAGCAGTTCTTC. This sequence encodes CSAPTGVIYNEQFF.

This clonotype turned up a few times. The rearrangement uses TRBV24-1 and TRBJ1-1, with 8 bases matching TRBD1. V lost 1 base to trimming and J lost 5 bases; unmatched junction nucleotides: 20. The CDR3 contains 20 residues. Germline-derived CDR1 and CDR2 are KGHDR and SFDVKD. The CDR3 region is CATSDLRGKTGVETDTEAFF. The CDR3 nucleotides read TGTGCCACCAGTGATTTAAGGGGCAAGACAGGGGTGGAGACGGATACTGAAGCTTTCTTT.

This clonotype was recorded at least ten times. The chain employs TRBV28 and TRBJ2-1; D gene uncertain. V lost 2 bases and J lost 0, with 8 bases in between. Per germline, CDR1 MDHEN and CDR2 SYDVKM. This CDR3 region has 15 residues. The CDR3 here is CASSLRASSYNEQFF. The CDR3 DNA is TGTGCCAGCAGTTTAAGGGCGAGCTCCTACAATGAGCAGTTCTTC.

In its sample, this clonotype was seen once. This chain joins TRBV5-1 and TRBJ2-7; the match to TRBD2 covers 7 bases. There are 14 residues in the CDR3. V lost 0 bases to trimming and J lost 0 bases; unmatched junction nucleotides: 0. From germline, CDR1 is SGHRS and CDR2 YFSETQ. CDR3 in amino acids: CASSLGLASYEQYF. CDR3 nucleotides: TGCGCCAGCAGCTTGGGACTAGCCTCCTACGAGCAGTACTTC.

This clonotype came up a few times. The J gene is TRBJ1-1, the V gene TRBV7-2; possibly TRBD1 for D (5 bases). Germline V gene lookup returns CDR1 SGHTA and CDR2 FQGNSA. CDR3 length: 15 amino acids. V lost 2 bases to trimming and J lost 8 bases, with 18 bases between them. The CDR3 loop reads CASSLYTDSLSEAFF. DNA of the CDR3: TGTGCCAGCAGCTTATACACCGACAGCTTATCAGAAGCTTTCTTT.

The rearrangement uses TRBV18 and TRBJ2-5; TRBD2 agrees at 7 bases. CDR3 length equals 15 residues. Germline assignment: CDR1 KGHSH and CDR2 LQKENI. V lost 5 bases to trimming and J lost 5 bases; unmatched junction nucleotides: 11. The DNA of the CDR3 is TGTGCCAGCTCAACGAATTCGGGGGGTCGCGAGACCCAGTACTTC. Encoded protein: CASSTNSGGRETQYF.